The 31 T cell receptor beta chains below come from one sample, sequenced in a study of CD4 T cells in relation to SARS-CoV-2 and coronaviruses. The unexposed donors gave CD4+ T cells in about 2011-2018, prior to COVID-19. Profiling relied on immunoSEQ multiplex PCR, and the TCRdb table lists in-frame clones only, not all of them. The repertoire has roughly 57,000 clones, more than 80% of them found once; the top ten carry around 1.5%. Sequenced input: memory CD4+ T cells from PBMCs. These TCRs come from a human donor in good health.

This clone was detected only once. The chain joins TRBV7-3 to TRBJ2-5; TRBD2 agrees at 11 bases. Trimming removed 2 bases from V and 7 bases from J; junction bases left unmatched: 6. Germline CDR1 reads SGHTA; CDR2 reads FQGTGA. CDR3 length: 15 residues. The CDR3 loop reads CASSLVAGGLGTQYF. The CDR3 bases are TGTGCCAGCAGCTTAGTAGCGGGAGGGCTGGGGACCCAGTACTTC.

CDR3 protein: CAWDGYTF. Written as DNA, the CDR3 is TGTGCCTGGGATGGCTACACCTTC. V and J are TRBV21-1 and TRBJ1-2. TRBV21-1 is tagged as a pseudogene. There are 8 residues in the CDR3.

This sequence joins TRBV7-2 and TRBJ2-2; 9 bases line up with TRBD2. Germline CDR1 is SGHTA and CDR2 is FQGNSA. The CDR3 has 16 amino acids. The junction had 5 bases not matched to a gene; V was cut back by 0 bases and J by 6 bases. CDR3 DNA sequence: TGTGCCAGCAGCTTAGCGTTGGGACTAGCCTCCGGGGAGCTGTTTTTT. It specifies CASSLALGLASGELFF.

The chain has TRBV18 and TRBJ2-5; 15 nucleotides align to TRBD2. V lost 5 bases to trimming and J lost 6 bases; unmatched junction nucleotides: 4. This CDR3 contains 15 residues. Germline V gene lookup returns CDR1 KGHSH and CDR2 LQKENI. This CDR3 reads CASSTGTSGRQTQYF. The CDR3 bases are TGTGCCAGCTCAACCGGGACTAGCGGGAGGCAGACCCAGTACTTC.

V and J are TRBV24-1 and TRBJ2-7, with a tentative D call TRBD1 (6 bases). This CDR3 region has 15 residues. The V gene's germline CDR1 is KGHDR and CDR2 SFDVKD. Trimming took off 3 bases at V and 7 bases at J, with 18 bases between the two ends. CDR3 region: CATSDRQQGVGEQYF. The CDR3 bases are TGTGCCACCAGTGATCGACAACAGGGTGTGGGGGAGCAGTACTTC.

The V gene is TRBV5-1, the J gene TRBJ2-5; D might be TRBD1 (5 bases). Germline V gene sequence: CDR1 SGHRS, CDR2 YFSETQ. The CDR3 is 16 amino acids. Trimming shortened V by 4 bases and J by 2 bases, and 18 bases separated the two germline ends. CDR3 sequence (DNA): TGCGCCAGCAGCCTCTCCCAAAGAGACAGACAAGAGACCCAGTACTTC. Translating gives CASSLSQRDRQETQYF.

The V and J genes are TRBV7-2 and TRBJ1-1; D is ambiguous. V shed 6 bases and J shed 2 bases, with 10 bases lying between them. This CDR3 spans 13 amino acids. Germline CDR1 reads SGHTA; CDR2 reads FQGNSA. The CDR3 here is CASSPDINTEAFF. Written as DNA, the CDR3 is TGTGCCAGCAGTCCAGACATTAACACTGAAGCTTTCTTT.

The chain couples TRBV7-2 to TRBJ1-1, with D hard to call. With 1 base removed from V and 13 bases from J, the gap between germline ends came to 7 bases. The CDR3 loop spans 10 amino acids. CDR1 and CDR2 from the germline V gene are SGHTA and FQGNSA. The CDR3 here is CASSLGSIFF. DNA for the CDR3: TGTGCCAGCAGCTTAGGATCCATTTTCTTT.

The CDR3: CATSRETGSQAPLHF. DNA of the CDR3: TGTGCCACCAGCAGAGAGACAGGGTCGCAAGCACCCCTCCACTTT. The rearrangement links TRBV15 to TRBJ1-6; TRBD1 matches 7 bases. V was pared by 0 bases and J by 11 bases, with 7 bases of the junction left unmatched. Germline lookup yields CDR1 LNHNV and CDR2 YYDKDF (reference sequence). The CDR3 has 15 residues.

The chain links TRBV11-2 to TRBJ1-1; D ambiguous. The CDR3 loop spans 15 amino acids. V lost 5 bases and J 0 bases, leaving 13 bases between the germline ends. Germline V gene data show CDR1 as SGHAT and CDR2 as FQNNGV. CDR3 protein: CASSLRGGLNTEAFF. The CDR3 DNA reads as TGTGCCAGCAGCCTCCGAGGAGGTTTGAACACTGAAGCTTTCTTT.

V gene TRBV6-6 combines with J gene TRBJ1-4; 9 nucleotides match TRBD1. The V segment lost 0 bases and the J segment 4 bases; nucleotides outside the gene matches: 0. CDR3 length: 15 amino acids. CDR1 and CDR2 from the germline V gene are MNHNY and SVGAGI (reference sequence). In DNA, the CDR3 is TGTGCCAGCAGTTACTCGGGACAGGGTAATGAAAAACTGTTTTTT. Translation: CASSYSGQGNEKLFF.

The chain uses TRBV12-3 or TRBV12-4 and TRBJ2-5; D remains unclear. The CDR3 sequence is 12 residues long. V dropped 2 bases and J dropped 5 bases, with 6 bases sitting between them. CDR3 nucleotide sequence: TGTGCCAGCAGTTTAAACCCGGAGACCCAGTACTTC. Amino acid sequence: CASSLNPETQYF.

The chain combines TRBV19 with TRBJ1-5; D is undetermined. CDR1 LNHDA and CDR2 SQIVND come from the germline V gene (reference sequence). CDR3 length: 14 amino acids. Trimming took off 4 bases at V and 4 bases at J, with 11 bases between the two ends. The CDR3: CASSTRDFNQPQHF. CDR3 in DNA: TGTGCCAGTAGTACCCGGGATTTTAATCAGCCCCAGCATTTT.

The V and J genes are TRBV28 and TRBJ2-3; 7 nucleotides align to TRBD1. The V gene end was trimmed by 6 bases and the J gene end by 4 bases; junction bases not matched to a gene: 7. This CDR3 spans 14 amino acids. Germline V gives CDR1 MDHEN, CDR2 SYDVKM. The CDR3 nucleotides read TGTGCCAGCAGAAAGACAGGGATCCCAGATACGCAGTATTTT. This encodes CASRKTGIPDTQYF.

The rearrangement uses TRBV7-6 and TRBJ2-1; 8 bases align to TRBD2. From germline, CDR1 is SGHVS and CDR2 FNYEAQ. The CDR3 is made up of 15 amino acids. The ends lost 4 bases at V and 4 bases at J; junction bases unmatched: 6. As DNA, the CDR3 is TGTGCCAGCAGCTCGGTGGGCGGGAGGTACAATGAGCAGTTCTTC. This gives the protein CASSSVGGRYNEQFF.

The chain couples TRBV10-3 to TRBJ2-6, with 10 bases matching TRBD2. The CDR3 is made up of 20 amino acids. The germline V gene has CDR1 ENHRY and CDR2 SYGVKD. Trimming removed 1 base from V and 3 bases from J; junction bases left unmatched: 12. The DNA of the CDR3 is TGTGCCATCAGTGAGTACCGCACTAGCGGGATGTTCGGTGGGGCCAACGTCCTGACTTTC. Protein: CAISEYRTSGMFGGANVLTF.

V is TRBV18 and J is TRBJ2-3; 9 bases are a match to TRBD1. The V gene's germline CDR1 is KGHSH and CDR2 LQKENI. Germline trimming cut 1 base from V and 5 bases from J; bases unmatched to any gene: 13. The CDR3 covers 18 residues. DNA of the CDR3: TGTGCCAGCTCACCACTTCCAATGGTGGGACAGGGAAAAGATACGCAGTATTTT. Translating it yields CASSPLPMVGQGKDTQYF.

The chain links TRBV6-2 or TRBV6-3 to TRBJ2-1; 8 positions agree with TRBD2. The CDR3 runs 15 residues. Germline V gene lookup returns CDR1 MNHEY and CDR2 SVGEGT. Trimming at V came to 6 bases and at J to 4 bases, leaving 8 bases not matched to a gene. CDR3: CASSPLVAGYNEQFF. The DNA for the CDR3 is TGTGCCAGCAGCCCCCTTGTAGCGGGATACAATGAGCAGTTCTTC.

The chain has TRBV15 and TRBJ2-7; D is possibly TRBD2 (6 bases). Looked up from germline, CDR1 is LNHNV and CDR2 is YYDKDF (reference sequence). V lost 5 bases and J lost 3, with 17 bases in between. The CDR3 totals 15 residues. The CDR3 region has the DNA TGTGCCACCAGCCCCGGAGGGGCAGCTAACTACGAGCAGTACTTC. This gives the protein CATSPGGAANYEQYF.

The rearrangement links TRBV7-9 to TRBJ2-1, with 7 bases aligning to TRBD1. Germline V lookup: CDR1 SEHNR, CDR2 FQNEAQ (reference sequence). V shed 4 bases and J 8 bases; nucleotides not matched to a gene: 2. The CDR3 consists of 12 residues. CDR3 loop: CASSSTGDEQFF. As DNA, the CDR3 is TGTGCCAGCAGCTCAACAGGGGATGAGCAGTTCTTC.

The chain has TRBV2 and TRBJ1-2; D uncertain. Germline V gene data show CDR1 as SNHLY and CDR2 as FYNNEI. The V end was cut by 5 bases, the J end by 8 bases, with 15 bases between. The CDR3 spans 13 residues. CDR3 sequence reads: CASSRLLNGGYTF. CDR3 in DNA: TGTGCCAGCAGTAGGTTACTCAATGGAGGCTACACCTTC.

The gene calls are TRBV11-2 and TRBJ2-1; 10 bases are shared with TRBD2. Trimming cost V 1 base and J 0 bases; bases outside gene matches: 9. Germline V gene lookup returns CDR1 SGHAT and CDR2 FQNNGV. This CDR3 spans 19 amino acids. This chain's CDR3 is CASSLAWGLARNSYNEQFF. CDR3 in DNA: TGTGCCAGCAGCTTAGCTTGGGGACTAGCGAGAAACTCCTACAATGAGCAGTTCTTC.

CDR3 nucleotide sequence: TGTGCCAGCAGTTTAGTACAGCTGAACACTGAAGCTTTCTTT. Translating gives CASSLVQLNTEAFF. The V and J genes are TRBV28 and TRBJ1-1; no clear D gene. The V gene's germline CDR1 is MDHEN and CDR2 SYDVKM. Trimming shortened V by 2 bases and J by 0 bases, and 7 bases separated the two germline ends. The CDR3 is 14 amino acids. Complete variable domain (other parts from reference TRBV28 and TRBJ1-1): DVKVTQSSRYLVKRTGEKVFLECVQDMDHENMFWYRQDPGLGLRLIYFSYDVKMKEKGDIPEGYSVSREKKERFSLILESASTNQTSMYLCASSLVQLNTEAFFGQGTRLTVV.

The V and J genes are TRBV9 and TRBJ2-7, with D possibly being TRBD2 (6 bases). The ends were cut back, 0 bases at V and 6 bases at J, with 13 bases in the middle. The germline V gene encodes CDR1 SGDLS and CDR2 YYNGEE. The CDR3 loop spans 14 amino acids. The CDR3 nucleotides are TGTGCCAGCAGCGTAGCTATGGCCGGGGGCGAGCAGTACTTC. Its translation: CASSVAMAGGEQYF.

The J gene is TRBJ1-1, the V gene TRBV6-5; 7 nucleotides align to TRBD1. The CDR3 covers 13 residues. Germline values: CDR1 MNHEY, CDR2 SVGAGI. Trimming took 5 bases from V and 6 from J; bases not matched to a gene: 6. CDR3 amino acids: CASSIQGVSEAFF. The CDR3 DNA reads as TGTGCCAGCAGTATTCAGGGGGTCTCTGAAGCTTTCTTT.

The rearrangement uses TRBV19 and TRBJ2-2, with 7 positions matching TRBD2. CDR3 length equals 14 residues. V lost 0 bases and J lost 5; bases outside the gene matches: 0. Germline CDR1 LNHDA, CDR2 SQIVND (reference sequence). This CDR3 reads CASSIEGGTGELFF. Written as DNA, the CDR3 is TGTGCCAGTAGTATAGAGGGAGGGACCGGGGAGCTGTTTTTT.

The V call is TRBV4-2, the J call TRBJ1-2; no definite D call. Trimming removed 4 bases at V and 5 bases at J, with 17 bases between. Looked up from germline, CDR1 is LGHNA and CDR2 is YNFKEQ. The CDR3 loop spans 15 amino acids. CDR3 nucleotides: TGTGCCAGCAGCCCGGAGCCCGGGAATCGGTATGGCTACACCTTC. It specifies CASSPEPGNRYGYTF.

V and J are TRBV5-1 and TRBJ2-7; 9 positions agree with TRBD1. V trimming: 4 bases; J trimming: 7 bases; junction bases outside the gene matches: 18. Germline V gene sequence: CDR1 SGHRS, CDR2 YFSETQ. This CDR3 has 17 residues. The CDR3 coding sequence is TGCGCCAGCAGCCCCAGACCCGGACAGGGGATTTCGGGAGAGCAGTACTTC. Its translation: CASSPRPGQGISGEQYF.

The chain carries TRBV6-6 and TRBJ1-5, with D tentatively TRBD1 (5 bases). The germline V gene encodes CDR1 MNHNY and CDR2 SVGAGI (reference sequence). CDR3 size: 14 residues. V was trimmed by 2 bases and J by 4 bases, leaving 9 bases between them. The CDR3 bases are TGTGCCAGCAGTTACGACAGAAGGAATCAGCCCCAGCATTTT. Protein sequence: CASSYDRRNQPQHF.

The chain couples TRBV5-4 to TRBJ2-1, with D possibly matching TRBD1 (6 bases). The germline gives CDR1 SGHNT, CDR2 YYREEE (reference sequence). V was clipped by 3 bases and J by 3 bases, with 10 bases between them. This CDR3 is built from 14 residues. The CDR3 loop is CASSSPGHYNEQFF. Here the CDR3 DNA reads TGTGCCAGCAGCTCCCCGGGACACTACAATGAGCAGTTCTTC.

J is TRBJ2-7 and V is TRBV28; D possibly corresponds to TRBD1 (5 bases). V was pared by 6 bases and J by 2 bases, with 11 bases between. Germline-derived CDR1 and CDR2 are MDHEN and SYDVKM. The length of the CDR3 is 13 residues. Written as DNA, the CDR3 is TGTGCCAGCAGCCGACAGCCGACCTACGAGCAGTACTTC. This codes for CASSRQPTYEQYF.